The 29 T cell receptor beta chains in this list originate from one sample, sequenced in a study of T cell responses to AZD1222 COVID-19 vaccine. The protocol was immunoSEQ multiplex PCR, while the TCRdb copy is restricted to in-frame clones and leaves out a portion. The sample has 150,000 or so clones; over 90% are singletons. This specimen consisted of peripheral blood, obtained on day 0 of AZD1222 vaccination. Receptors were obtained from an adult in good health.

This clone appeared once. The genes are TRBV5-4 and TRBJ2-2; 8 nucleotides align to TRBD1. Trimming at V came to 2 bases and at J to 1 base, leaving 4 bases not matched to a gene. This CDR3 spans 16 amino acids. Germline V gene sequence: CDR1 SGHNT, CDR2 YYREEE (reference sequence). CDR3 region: CASSFRTGLNTGELFF. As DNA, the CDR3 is TGTGCCAGCAGCTTTAGGACAGGGTTGAACACCGGGGAGCTGTTTTTT.

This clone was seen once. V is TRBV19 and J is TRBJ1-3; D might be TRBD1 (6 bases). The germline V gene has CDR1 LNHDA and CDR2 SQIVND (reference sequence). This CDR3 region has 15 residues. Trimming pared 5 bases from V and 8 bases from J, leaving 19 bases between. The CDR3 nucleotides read TGTGCCAGTAGTCTACAATACCGGGACACCGACACCATATATTTT. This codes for CASSLQYRDTDTIYF.

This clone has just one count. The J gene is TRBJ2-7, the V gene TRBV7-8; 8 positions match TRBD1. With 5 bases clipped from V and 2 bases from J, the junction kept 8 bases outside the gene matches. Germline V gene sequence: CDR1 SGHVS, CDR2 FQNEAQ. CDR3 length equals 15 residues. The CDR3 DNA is TGTGCCAGCAGCATCTCACAGGGGGTAGCCTACGAGCAGTACTTC. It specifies CASSISQGVAYEQYF.

The CDR3 protein is CASSIAQADKIYGYTF. The CDR3 DNA sequence: TGTGCCAGTAGTATAGCCCAGGCCGATAAGATTTACGGCTACACCTTC. This chain uses TRBV19 with TRBJ1-2, with D uncertain. Germline-derived CDR1 and CDR2 are LNHDA and SQIVND (reference sequence). The CDR3 is 16 residues long. The ends were cut back, 1 base at V and 8 bases at J, with 20 bases in the middle.

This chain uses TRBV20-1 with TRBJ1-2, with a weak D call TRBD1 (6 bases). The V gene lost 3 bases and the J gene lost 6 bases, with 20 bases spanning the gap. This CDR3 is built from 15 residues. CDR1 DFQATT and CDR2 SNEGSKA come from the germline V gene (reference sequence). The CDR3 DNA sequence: TGCAGTGCTAGTCTACAGGGAGGATTGCGGGATGGCTACACCTTC. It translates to CSASLQGGLRDGYTF.

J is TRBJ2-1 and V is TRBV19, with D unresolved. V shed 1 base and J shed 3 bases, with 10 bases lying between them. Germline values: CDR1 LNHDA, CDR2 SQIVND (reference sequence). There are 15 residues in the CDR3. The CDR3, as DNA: TGTGCCAGTAGTATAGTTCCAGTTAACTACAATGAGCAGTTCTTC. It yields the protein CASSIVPVNYNEQFF.

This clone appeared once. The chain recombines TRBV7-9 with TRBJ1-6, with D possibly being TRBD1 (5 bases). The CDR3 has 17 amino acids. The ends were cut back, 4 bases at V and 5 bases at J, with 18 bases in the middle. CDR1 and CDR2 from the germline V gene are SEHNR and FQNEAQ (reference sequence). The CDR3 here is CASSSPYRDRNNSPLHF. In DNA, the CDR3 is TGTGCCAGCAGCTCACCCTACCGGGACCGAAATAATTCACCCCTCCACTTT.

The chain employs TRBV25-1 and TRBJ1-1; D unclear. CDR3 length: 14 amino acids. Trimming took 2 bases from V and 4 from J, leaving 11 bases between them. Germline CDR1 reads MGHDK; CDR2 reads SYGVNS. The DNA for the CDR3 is TGTGCCAGCAGTGAACGCGGCAGCGGCACTGAAGCTTTCTTT. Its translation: CASSERGSGTEAFF.

The CDR3 DNA reads as TGTGCCAGCAGCCAAGATCTGGGAAATCAGCCCCAGCATTTT. Encoded protein: CASSQDLGNQPQHF. This rearrangement joins TRBV4-2 to TRBJ1-5; no clear D gene. Germline CDR1 is LGHNA and CDR2 is YNFKEQ. The CDR3 is made up of 14 amino acids. V lost 0 bases and J lost 4, with 7 bases in between.

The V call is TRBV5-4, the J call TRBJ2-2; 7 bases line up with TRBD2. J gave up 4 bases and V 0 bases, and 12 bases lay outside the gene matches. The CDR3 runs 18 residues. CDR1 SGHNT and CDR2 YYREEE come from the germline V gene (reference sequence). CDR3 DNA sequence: TGTGCCAGCAGCTTGGGGATCGCGGGAGCGAGAGGCACCGGGGAGCTGTTTTTT. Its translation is CASSLGIAGARGTGELFF.

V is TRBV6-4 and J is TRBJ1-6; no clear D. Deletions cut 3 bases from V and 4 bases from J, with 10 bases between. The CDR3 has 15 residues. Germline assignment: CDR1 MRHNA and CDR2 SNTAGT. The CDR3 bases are TGTGCCAGCAGTGAAACAGCCGATTATAATTCACCCCTCCACTTT. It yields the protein CASSETADYNSPLHF.

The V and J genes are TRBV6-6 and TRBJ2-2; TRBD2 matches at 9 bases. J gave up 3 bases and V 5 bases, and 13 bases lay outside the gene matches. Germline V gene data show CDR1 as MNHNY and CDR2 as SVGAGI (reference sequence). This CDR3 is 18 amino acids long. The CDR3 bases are TGTGCCAGCAGTCCCCTTTTGAGCGGGGGGTCCCACACCGGGGAGCTGTTTTTT. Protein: CASSPLLSGGSHTGELFF.

In DNA form, the CDR3 reads TGTGCCATCAGTGACGGGTTCAGCCTGAACACTGAAGCTTTCTTT. It is translated as CAISDGFSLNTEAFF. This rearrangement joins TRBV10-3 to TRBJ1-1; D call uncertain. The V gene lost 3 bases and the J gene lost 0 bases, with 11 bases spanning the gap. This CDR3 is 15 amino acids long. From germline, CDR1 is ENHRY and CDR2 SYGVKD.

The CDR3 sequence is CASSRTGGSYEQYF. CDR3 nucleotides: TGTGCCAGCAGTAGGACAGGGGGATCGTACGAGCAGTACTTC. V and J are TRBV11-2 and TRBJ2-7; TRBD1 agrees at 10 bases. This CDR3 spans 14 amino acids. V shed 6 bases and J 4 bases; nucleotides not matched to a gene: 6. In germline, CDR1 is SGHAT, CDR2 FQNNGV.

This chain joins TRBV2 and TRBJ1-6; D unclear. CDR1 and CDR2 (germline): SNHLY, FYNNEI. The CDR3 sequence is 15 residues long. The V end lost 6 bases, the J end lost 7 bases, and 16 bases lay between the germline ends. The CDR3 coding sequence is TGTGCCAGCAGAACCCGTCCGGACCGGAATTCACCCCTCCACTTT. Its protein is CASRTRPDRNSPLHF. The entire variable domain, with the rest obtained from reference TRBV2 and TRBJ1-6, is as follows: EPEVTQTPSHQVTQMGQEVILRCVPISNHLYFYWYRQILGQKVEFLVSFYNNEISEKSEIFDDQFSVERPDGSNFTLKIRSTKLEDSAMYFCASRTRPDRNSPLHFGNGTRLTVT.

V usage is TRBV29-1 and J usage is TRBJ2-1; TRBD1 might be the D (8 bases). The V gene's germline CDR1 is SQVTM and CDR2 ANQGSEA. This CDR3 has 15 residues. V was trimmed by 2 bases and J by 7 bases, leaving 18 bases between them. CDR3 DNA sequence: TGCAGCGTTGAATCGAGGAACAGGGGGGGGAATGAGCAGTTCTTC. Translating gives CSVESRNRGGNEQFF.

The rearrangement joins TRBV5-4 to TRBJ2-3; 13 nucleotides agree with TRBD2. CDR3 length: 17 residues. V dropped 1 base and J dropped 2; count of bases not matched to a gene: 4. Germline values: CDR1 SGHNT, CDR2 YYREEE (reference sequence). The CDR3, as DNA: TGTGCCAGCAGCTTGAGGACTAGCGGGGGCCCCACAGATACGCAGTATTTT. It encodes CASSLRTSGGPTDTQYF.

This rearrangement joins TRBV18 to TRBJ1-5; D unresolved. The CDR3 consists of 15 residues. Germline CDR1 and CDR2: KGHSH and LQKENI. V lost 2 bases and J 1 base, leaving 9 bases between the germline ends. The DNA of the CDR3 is TGTGCCAGCTCACCAGCGGACGGGAGCAATCAGCCCCAGCATTTT. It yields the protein CASSPADGSNQPQHF.

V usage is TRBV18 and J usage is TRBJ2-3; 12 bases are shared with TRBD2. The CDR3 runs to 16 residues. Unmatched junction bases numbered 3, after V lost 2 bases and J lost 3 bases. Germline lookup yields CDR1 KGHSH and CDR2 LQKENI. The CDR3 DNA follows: TGTGCCAGCTCACCAGGCCTAGCGGGAGGGACAGATACGCAGTATTTT. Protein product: CASSPGLAGGTDTQYF. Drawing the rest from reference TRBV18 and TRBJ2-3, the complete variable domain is NAGVMQNPRHLVRRRGQEARLRCSPMKGHSHVYWYRQLPEEGLKFMVYLQKENIIDESGMPKERFSAEFPKEGPSILRIQQVVRGDSAAYFCASSPGLAGGTDTQYFGPGTRLTVL.

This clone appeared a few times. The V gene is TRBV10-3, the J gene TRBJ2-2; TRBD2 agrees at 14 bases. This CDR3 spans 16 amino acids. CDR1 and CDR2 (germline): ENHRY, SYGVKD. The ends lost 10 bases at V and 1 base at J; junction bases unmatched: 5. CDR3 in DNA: TGTGCCACTAAGGGGACTAGCGGGAGGAACACCGGGGAGCTGTTTTTT. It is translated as CATKGTSGRNTGELFF.

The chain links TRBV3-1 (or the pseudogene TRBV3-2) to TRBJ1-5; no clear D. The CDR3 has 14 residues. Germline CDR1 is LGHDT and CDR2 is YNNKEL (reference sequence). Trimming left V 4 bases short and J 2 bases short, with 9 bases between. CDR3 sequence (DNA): TGTGCCAGCAGCCCTTCCGGGGGCAATCAGCCCCAGCATTTT. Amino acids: CASSPSGGNQPQHF.

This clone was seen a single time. The CDR3 reads CASRLLAGGEQYF. The DNA of the CDR3 is TGTGCCAGCAGACTCCTAGCGGGGGGCGAGCAGTACTTC. This chain uses TRBV12-3 or TRBV12-4 with TRBJ2-7, with 11 bases identical to TRBD2. After removal of 6 bases from V and 6 bases from J, the junction contained 4 bases not matched to a gene. CDR3 length equals 13 residues.

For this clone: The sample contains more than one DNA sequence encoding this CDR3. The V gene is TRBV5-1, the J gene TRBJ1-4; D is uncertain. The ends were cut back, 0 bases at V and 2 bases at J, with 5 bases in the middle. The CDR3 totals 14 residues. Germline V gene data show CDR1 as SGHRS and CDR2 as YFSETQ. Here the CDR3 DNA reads TGCGCCAGCAGCTTGGCCGGGACTAATGAAAAACTGTTTTTT. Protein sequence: CASSLAGTNEKLFF.

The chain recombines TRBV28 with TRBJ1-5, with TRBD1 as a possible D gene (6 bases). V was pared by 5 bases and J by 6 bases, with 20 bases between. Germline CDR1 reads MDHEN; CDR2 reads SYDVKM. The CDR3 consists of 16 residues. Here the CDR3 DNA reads TGTGCCAGCAGTCCCCAAGGGGGGAAGGGTAGTCAGCCCCAGCATTTT. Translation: CASSPQGGKGSQPQHF.

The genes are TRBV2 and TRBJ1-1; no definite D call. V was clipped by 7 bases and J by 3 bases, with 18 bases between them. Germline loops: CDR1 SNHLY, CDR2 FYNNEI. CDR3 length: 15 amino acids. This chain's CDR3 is CASTDLRAPDTEAFF. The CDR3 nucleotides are TGTGCCAGCACGGATCTGCGGGCGCCGGACACTGAAGCTTTCTTT.

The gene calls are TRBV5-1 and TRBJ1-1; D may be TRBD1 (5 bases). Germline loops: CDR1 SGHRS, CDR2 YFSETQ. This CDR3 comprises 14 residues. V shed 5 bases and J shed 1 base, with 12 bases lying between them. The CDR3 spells CASRQGRENTEAFF. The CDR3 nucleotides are TGCGCCAGCAGGCAGGGACGGGAGAACACTGAAGCTTTCTTT.

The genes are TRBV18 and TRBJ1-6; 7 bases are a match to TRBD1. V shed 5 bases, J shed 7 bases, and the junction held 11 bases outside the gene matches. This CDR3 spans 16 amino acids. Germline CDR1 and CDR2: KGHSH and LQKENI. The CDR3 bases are TGTGCCAGCTCATCCTCCTCCGGGACAGAAAATTCACCCCTCCACTTT. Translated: CASSSSSGTENSPLHF.

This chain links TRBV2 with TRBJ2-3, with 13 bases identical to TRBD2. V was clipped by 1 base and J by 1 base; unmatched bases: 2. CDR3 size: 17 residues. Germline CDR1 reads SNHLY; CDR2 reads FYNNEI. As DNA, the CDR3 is TGTGCCAGCAGTGAAGGGGGACTAGCGGGGCGCACAGATACGCAGTATTTT. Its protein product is CASSEGGLAGRTDTQYF.

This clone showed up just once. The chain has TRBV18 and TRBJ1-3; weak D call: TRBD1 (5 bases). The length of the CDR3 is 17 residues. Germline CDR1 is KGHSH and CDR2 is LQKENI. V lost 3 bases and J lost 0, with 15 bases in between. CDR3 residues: CASSPTVGAVSGNTIYF. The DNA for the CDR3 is TGTGCCAGCTCACCCACCGTCGGGGCCGTCTCTGGAAACACCATATATTTT.